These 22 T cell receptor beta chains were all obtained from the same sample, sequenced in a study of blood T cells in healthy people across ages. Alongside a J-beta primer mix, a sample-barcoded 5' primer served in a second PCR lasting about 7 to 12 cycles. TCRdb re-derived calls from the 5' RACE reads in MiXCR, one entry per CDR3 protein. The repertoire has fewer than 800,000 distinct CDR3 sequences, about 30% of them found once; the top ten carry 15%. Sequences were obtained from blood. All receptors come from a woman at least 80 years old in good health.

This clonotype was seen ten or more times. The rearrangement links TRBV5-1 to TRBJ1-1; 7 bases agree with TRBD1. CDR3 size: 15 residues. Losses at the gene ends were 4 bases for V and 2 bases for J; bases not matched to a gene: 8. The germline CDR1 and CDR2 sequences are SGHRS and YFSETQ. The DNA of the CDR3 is TGCGCCAGCAGCGCATGGGACAGCTCAAACACTGAAGCTTTCTTT. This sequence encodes CASSAWDSSNTEAFF. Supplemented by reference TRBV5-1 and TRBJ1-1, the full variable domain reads KAGVTQTPRYLIKTRGQQVTLSCSPISGHRSVSWYQQTPGQGLQFLFEYFSETQRNKGNFPGRFSGRQFSNSRSEMNVSTLELGDSALYLCASSAWDSSNTEAFFGQGTRLTVV.

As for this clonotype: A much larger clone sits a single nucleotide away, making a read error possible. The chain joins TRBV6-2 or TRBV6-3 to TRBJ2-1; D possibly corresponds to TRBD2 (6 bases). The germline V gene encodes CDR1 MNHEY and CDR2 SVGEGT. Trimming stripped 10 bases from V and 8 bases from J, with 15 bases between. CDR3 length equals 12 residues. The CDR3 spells CATSGLNDEQFF. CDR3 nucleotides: TGTGCCACCTCGGGACTGAACGATGAGCAGTTCTTC.

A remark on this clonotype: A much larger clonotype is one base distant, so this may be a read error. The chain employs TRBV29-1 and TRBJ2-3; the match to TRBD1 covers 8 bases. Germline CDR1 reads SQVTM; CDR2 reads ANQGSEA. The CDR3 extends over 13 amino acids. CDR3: CGVEPTGADTQYF. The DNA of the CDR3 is TGCGGCGTTGAGCCGACAGGGGCAGATACGCAGTATTTT.

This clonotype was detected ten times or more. The CDR3 region has the DNA TGTGCCAGCAGCCCCCGACAGGGTGTTCCAGTCTACACCTTC. Its translation is CASSPRQGVPVYTF. The chain recombines TRBV4-2 with TRBJ1-2; 7 nucleotides match TRBD1. Germline V gene lookup returns CDR1 LGHNA and CDR2 YNFKEQ. The junction had 12 bases not matched to a gene; V was cut back by 4 bases and J by 10 bases. The CDR3 totals 14 residues.

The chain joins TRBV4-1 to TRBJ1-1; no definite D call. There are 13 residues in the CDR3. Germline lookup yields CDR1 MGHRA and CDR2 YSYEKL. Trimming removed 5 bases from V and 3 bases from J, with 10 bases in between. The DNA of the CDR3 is TGCGCCAGCAGCTCCGGACCACACACTGAAGCTTTCTTT. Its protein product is CASSSGPHTEAFF.

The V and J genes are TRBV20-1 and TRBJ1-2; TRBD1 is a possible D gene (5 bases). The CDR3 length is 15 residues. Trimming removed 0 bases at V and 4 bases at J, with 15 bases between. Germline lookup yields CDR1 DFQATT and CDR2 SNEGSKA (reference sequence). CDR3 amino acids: CSARDRGSVGYGYTF. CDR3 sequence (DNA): TGCAGTGCTAGAGATCGGGGCAGCGTAGGCTATGGCTACACCTTC.

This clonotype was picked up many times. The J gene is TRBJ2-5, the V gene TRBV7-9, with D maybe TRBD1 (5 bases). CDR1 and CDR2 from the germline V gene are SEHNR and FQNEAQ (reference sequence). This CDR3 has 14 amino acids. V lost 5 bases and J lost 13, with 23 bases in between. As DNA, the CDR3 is TGTGCCAGCAGCCGAGATCTCGACGGACAACCCTCGTACTTC. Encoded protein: CASSRDLDGQPSYF.

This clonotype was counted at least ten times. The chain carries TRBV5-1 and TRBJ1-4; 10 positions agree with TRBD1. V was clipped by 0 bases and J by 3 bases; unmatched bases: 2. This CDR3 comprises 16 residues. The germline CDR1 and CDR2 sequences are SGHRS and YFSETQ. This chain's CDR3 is CASSLGQGAANEKLFF. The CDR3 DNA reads TGCGCCAGCAGCTTGGGACAGGGGGCGGCTAATGAAAAACTGTTTTTT.

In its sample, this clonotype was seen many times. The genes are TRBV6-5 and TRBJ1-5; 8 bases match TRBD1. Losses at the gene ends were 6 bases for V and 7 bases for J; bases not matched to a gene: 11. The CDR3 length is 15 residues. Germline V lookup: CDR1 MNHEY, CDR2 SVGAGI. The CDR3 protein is CASSPLTGTGQPQHF. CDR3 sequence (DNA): TGTGCCAGCAGCCCACTTACCGGGACAGGCCAGCCCCAGCATTTT.

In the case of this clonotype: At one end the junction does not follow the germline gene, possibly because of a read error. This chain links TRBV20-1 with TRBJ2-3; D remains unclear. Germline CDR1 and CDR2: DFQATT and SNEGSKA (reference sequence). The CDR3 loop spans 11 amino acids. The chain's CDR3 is CSVPYSDMQYF. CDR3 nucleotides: TGCAGTGTTCCTTACTCAGATATGCAGTATTTT.

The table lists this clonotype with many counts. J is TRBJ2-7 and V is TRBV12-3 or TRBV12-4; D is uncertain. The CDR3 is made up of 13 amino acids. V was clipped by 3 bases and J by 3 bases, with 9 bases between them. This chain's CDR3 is CASSFGGIYEQYF. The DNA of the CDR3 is TGTGCCAGCAGTTTCGGCGGAATCTACGAGCAGTACTTC.

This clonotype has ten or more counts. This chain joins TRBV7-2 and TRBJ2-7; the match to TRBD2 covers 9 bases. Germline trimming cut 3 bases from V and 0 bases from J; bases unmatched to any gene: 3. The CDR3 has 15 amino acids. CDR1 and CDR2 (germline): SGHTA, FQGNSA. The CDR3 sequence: CASSFSGGSSYEQYF. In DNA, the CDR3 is TGTGCCAGCAGCTTTAGCGGGGGTAGCTCCTACGAGCAGTACTTC.

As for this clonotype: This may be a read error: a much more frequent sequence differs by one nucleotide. The CDR3: CACSLDRGRVDGYTF. The CDR3 DNA sequence: TGTGCCTGCAGCCTAGACAGGGGGCGCGTCGACGGCTACACCTTC. The chain carries TRBV5-5 and TRBJ1-2, with 10 nucleotides matching TRBD1. Germline CDR1 is SGHKS and CDR2 is YYEKEE (reference sequence). This CDR3 has 15 amino acids.

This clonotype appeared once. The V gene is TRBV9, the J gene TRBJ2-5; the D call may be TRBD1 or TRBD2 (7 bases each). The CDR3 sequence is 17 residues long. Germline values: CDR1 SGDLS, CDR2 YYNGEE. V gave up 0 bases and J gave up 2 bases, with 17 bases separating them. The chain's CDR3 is CASSVGQGGILQETQYF. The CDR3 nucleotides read TGTGCCAGCAGCGTAGGACAGGGAGGGATCCTGCAAGAGACCCAGTACTTC. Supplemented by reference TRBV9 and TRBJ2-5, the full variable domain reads DSGVTQTPKHLITATGQRVTLRCSPRSGDLSVYWYQQSLDQGLQFLIQYYNGEERAKGNILERFSAQQFPDLHSELNLSSLELGDSALYFCASSVGQGGILQETQYFGPGTRLLVL.

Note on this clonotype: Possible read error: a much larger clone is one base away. Here the CDR3 reads CAWIGLPNRDTQYF. The CDR3 region has the DNA TGTGCCTGGATCGGACTCCCGAATCGCGATACGCAGTATTTT. V usage is TRBV30 and J usage is TRBJ2-3; tentatively, D is TRBD2 (5 bases). Trimming took off 4 bases at V and 6 bases at J, with 17 bases between the two ends. The CDR3 is 14 amino acids. CDR1 and CDR2 (germline): GTSNPN, SVGIG (reference sequence).

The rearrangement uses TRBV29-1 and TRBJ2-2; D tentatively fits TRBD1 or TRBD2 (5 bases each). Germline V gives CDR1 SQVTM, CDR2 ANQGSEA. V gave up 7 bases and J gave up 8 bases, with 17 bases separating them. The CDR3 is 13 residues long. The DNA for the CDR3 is TGCAGCGCATCTTTGATCGAGGGGGGGGAGCTGTTTTTT. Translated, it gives CSASLIEGGELFF.

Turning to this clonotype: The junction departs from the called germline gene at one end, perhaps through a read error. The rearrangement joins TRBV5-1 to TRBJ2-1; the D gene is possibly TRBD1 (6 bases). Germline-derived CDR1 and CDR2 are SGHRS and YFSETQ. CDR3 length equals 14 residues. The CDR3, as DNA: TGCGCCAGCAGCTTGCGCAGGGGTTTAGGTGAGCAGTTATTC. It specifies CASSLRRGLGEQLF.

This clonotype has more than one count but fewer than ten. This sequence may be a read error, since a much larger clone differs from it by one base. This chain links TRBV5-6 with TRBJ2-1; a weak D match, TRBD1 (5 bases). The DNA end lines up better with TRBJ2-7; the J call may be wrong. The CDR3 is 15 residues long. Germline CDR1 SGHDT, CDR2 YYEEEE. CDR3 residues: CASSFSWGSYNEQYF. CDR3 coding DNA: TGTGCCAGCAGCTTTTCGTGGGGCTCCTACAATGAGCAGTACTTC.

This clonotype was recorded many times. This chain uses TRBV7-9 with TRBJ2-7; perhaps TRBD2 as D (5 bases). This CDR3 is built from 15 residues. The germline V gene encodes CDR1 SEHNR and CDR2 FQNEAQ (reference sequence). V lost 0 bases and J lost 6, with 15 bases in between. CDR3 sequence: CASSLARRPPSEQYF. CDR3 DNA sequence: TGTGCCAGCAGCTTAGCGAGGAGGCCTCCATCCGAGCAGTACTTC.

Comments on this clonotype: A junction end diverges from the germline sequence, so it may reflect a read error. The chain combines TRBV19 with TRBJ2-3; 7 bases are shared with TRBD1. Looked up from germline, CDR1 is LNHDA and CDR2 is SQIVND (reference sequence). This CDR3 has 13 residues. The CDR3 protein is CASSSQGTDAQYF. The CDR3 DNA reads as TGTGCCAGTAGTTCACAGGGGACAGATGCGCAGTATTTT. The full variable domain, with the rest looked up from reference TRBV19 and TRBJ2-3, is DGGITQSPKYLFRKEGQNVTLSCEQNLNHDAMYWYRQDPGQGLRLIYYSQIVNDFQKGDIAEGYSVSREKKESFPLTVTSAQKNPTAFYLCASSSQGTDAQYFGPGTRLTVL.

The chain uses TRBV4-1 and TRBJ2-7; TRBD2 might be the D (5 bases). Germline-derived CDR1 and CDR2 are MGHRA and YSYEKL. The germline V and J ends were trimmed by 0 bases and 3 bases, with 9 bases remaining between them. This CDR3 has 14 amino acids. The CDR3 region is CASSQDEGFYEQYF. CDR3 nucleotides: TGCGCCAGCAGCCAAGATGAGGGCTTCTACGAGCAGTACTTC.

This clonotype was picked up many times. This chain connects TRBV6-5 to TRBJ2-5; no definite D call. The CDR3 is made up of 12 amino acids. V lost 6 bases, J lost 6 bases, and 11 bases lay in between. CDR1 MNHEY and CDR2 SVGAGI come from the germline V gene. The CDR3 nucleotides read TGTGCCAGCAGGGGGATCTCAAAGACCCAGTACTTC. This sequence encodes CASRGISKTQYF.